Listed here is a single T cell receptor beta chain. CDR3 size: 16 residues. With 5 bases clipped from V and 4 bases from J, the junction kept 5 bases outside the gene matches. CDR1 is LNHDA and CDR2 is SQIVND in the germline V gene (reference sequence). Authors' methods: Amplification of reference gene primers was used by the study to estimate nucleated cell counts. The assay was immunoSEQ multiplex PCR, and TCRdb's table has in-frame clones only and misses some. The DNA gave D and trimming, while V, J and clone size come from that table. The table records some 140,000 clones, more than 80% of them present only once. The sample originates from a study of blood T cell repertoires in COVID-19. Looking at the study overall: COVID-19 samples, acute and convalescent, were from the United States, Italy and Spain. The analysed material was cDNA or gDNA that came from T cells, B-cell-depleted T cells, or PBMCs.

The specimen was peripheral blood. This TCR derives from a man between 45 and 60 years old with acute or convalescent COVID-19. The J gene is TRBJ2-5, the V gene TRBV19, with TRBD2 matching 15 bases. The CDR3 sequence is CASSAGLAGGTETQYF. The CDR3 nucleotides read TGTGCCAGTAGTGCGGGACTAGCGGGGGGTACAGAGACCCAGTACTTC. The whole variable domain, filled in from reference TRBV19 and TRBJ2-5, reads DGGITQSPKYLFRKEGQNVTLSCEQNLNHDAMYWYRQDPGQGLRLIYYSQIVNDFQKGDIAEGYSVSREKKESFPLTVTSAQKNPTAFYLCASSAGLAGGTETQYFGPGTRLLVL.